This T cell receptor (beta chain) derives from a study of blood T cell repertoires in COVID-19. Sequenced by immunoSEQ multiplex PCR; TCRdb stores in-frame clones only, minus some. This table has about 140,000 clones, roughly 80% appearing once. V was pared by 4 bases and J by 9 bases, with 10 bases between. Germline CDR1 and CDR2: MGHDK and SYGVNS. This CDR3 is 13 amino acids long. The TCR sequence derives from a woman between 45 and 65 years old with active or convalescent COVID-19. The specimen was peripheral blood. This chain connects TRBV25-1 to TRBJ1-6; D might be TRBD1 (6 bases). The CDR3 spells CASSAVGGSPLHF. The CDR3 DNA follows: TGTGCCAGCAGTGCCGTAGGGGGTTCACCCCTCCACTTT.